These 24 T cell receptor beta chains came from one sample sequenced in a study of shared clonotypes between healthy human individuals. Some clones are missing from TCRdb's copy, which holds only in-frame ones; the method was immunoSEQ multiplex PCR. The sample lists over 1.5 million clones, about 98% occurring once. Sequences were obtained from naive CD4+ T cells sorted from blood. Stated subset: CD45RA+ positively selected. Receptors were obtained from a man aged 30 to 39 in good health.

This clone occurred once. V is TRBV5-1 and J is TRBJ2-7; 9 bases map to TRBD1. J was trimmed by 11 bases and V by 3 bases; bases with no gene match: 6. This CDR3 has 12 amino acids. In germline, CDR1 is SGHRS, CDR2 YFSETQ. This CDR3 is CASSSDRDREYF. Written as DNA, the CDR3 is TGCGCCAGCAGCTCGGACCGGGACAGGGAGTACTTC.

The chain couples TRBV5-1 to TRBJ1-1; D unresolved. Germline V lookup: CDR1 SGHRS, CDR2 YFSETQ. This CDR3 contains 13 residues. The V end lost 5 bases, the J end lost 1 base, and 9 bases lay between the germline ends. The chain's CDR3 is CASRSATNTEAFF. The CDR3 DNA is TGCGCCAGCAGGTCTGCAACGAACACTGAAGCTTTCTTT.

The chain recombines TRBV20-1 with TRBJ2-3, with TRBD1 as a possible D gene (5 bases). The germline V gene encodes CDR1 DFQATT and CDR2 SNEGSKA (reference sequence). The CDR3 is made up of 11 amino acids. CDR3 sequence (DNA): TGCAGCCCACAGGTCGGGGATACGCAGTATTTT. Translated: CSPQVGDTQYF.

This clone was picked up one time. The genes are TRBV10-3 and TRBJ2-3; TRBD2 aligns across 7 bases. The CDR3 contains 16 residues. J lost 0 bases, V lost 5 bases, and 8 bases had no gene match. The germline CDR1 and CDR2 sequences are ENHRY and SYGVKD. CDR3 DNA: TGTGCCATCAGTTCCCCGGCTAGCGGCAGCACAGATACGCAGTATTTT. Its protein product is CAISSPASGSTDTQYF.

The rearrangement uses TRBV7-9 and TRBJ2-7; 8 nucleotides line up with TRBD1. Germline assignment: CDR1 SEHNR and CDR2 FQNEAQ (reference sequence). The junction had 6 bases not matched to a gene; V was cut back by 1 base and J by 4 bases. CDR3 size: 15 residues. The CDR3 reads CASSLVGTGQYEQYF. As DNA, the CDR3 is TGTGCCAGCAGCTTAGTGGGGACAGGCCAATACGAGCAGTACTTC.

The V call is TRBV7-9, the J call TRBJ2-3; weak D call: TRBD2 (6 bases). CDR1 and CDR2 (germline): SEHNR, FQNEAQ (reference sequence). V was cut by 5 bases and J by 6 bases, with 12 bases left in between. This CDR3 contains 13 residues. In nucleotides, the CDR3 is TGTGCCAGCAGCCAACCCCTAGCGGATACGCAGTATTTT. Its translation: CASSQPLADTQYF.

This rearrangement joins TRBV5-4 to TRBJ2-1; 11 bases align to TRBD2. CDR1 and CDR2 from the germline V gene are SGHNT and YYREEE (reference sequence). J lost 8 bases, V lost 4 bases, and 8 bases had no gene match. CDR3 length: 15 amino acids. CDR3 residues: CASSISGRVADEQFF. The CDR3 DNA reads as TGTGCCAGCAGCATTAGCGGGAGGGTTGCCGATGAGCAGTTCTTC.

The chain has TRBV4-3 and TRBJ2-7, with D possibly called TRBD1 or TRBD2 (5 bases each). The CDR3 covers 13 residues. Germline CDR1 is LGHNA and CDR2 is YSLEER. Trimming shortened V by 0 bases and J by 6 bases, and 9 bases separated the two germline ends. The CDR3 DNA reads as TGCGCCAGCAGCCAAGAGTTAGGGACCGAGCAGTACTTC. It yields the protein CASSQELGTEQYF.

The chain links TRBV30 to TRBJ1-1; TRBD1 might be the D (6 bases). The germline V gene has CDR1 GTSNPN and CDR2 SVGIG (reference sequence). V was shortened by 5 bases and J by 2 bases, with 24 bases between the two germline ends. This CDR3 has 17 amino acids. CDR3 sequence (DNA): TGTGCCTGGCCCGCAAACCCACGACCGACAGGAAACACTGAAGCTTTCTTT. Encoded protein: CAWPANPRPTGNTEAFF.

CDR3: CASTTVRQGRETQYF. The CDR3 nucleotides read TGTGCCAGCACCACCGTTCGACAGGGAAGAGAGACCCAGTACTTC. The chain uses TRBV27 and TRBJ2-5; 7 positions match TRBD1. From germline, CDR1 is MNHEY and CDR2 SMNVEV (reference sequence). The J segment lost 4 bases and the V segment lost 7 bases, leaving 12 bases of the junction unmatched. The CDR3 has 15 amino acids.

CDR3 nucleotide sequence: TGTGCCAGCAGCCGAGGAAGTAATGAAGCTTTCTTT. This encodes CASSRGSNEAFF. The V and J genes are TRBV28 and TRBJ1-1; D is unclear. CDR3 length equals 12 residues. Per germline, CDR1 MDHEN and CDR2 SYDVKM. Trimming stripped 6 bases from V and 7 bases from J, with 12 bases between.

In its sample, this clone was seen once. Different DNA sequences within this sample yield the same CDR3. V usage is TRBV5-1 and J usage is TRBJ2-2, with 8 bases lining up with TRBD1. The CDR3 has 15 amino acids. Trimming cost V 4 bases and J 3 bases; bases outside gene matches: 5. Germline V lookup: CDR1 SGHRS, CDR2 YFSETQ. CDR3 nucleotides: TGCGCCAGCAGCCTTGACAGGGGTGACACCGGGGAGCTGTTTTTT. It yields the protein CASSLDRGDTGELFF.

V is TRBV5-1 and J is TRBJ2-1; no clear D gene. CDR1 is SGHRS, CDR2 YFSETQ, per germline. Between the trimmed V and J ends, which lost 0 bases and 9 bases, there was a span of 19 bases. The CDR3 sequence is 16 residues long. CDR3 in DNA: TGCGCCAGCAGCTTGGTGTCAGGACCCAGTTGGGGTGAGCAGTTCTTC. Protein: CASSLVSGPSWGEQFF.

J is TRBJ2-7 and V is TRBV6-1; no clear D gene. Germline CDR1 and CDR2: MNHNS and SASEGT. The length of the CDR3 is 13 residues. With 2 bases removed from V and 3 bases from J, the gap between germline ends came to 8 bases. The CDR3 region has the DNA TGTGCCAGCAGTGAAAGCGTGAACTACGAGCAGTACTTC. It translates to CASSESVNYEQYF.

CDR3 nucleotide sequence: TGTGCCAGCTCACCACCGTGGACTAGCGGGAGGGCCGAGGAGACCCAGTACTTC. It specifies CASSPPWTSGRAEETQYF. J is TRBJ2-5 and V is TRBV18; 15 nucleotides line up with TRBD2. The V gene's germline CDR1 is KGHSH and CDR2 LQKENI. The V segment lost 0 bases and the J segment 5 bases; nucleotides outside the gene matches: 7. The CDR3 is 18 residues long.

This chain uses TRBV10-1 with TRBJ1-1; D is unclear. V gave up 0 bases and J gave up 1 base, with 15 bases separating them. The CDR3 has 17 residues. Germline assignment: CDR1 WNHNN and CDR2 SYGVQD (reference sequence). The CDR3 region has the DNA TGCGCCAGCAGTGAGTCCCCAGGAGGAGGACCGAACACTGAAGCTTTCTTT. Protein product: CASSESPGGGPNTEAFF.

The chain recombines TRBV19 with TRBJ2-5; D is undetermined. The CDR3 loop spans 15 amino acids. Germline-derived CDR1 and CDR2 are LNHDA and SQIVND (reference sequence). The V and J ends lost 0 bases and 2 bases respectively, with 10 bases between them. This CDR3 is CASSIDARAQETQYF. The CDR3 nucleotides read TGTGCCAGTAGTATAGATGCCCGAGCGCAAGAGACCCAGTACTTC. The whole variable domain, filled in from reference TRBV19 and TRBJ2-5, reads DGGITQSPKYLFRKEGQNVTLSCEQNLNHDAMYWYRQDPGQGLRLIYYSQIVNDFQKGDIAEGYSVSREKKESFPLTVTSAQKNPTAFYLCASSIDARAQETQYFGPGTRLLVL.

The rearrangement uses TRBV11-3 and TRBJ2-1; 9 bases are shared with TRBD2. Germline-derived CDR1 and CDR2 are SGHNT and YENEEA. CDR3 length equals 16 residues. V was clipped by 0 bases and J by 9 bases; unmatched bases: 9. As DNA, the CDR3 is TGTGCCAGCAGCTTAGATAGTAGAGCGGGAGGAGGTGAGCAGTTCTTC. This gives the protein CASSLDSRAGGGEQFF. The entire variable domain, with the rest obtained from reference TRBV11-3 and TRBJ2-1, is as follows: EAGVVQSPRYKIIEKKQPVAFWCNPISGHNTLYWYLQNLGQGPELLIRYENEEAVDDSQLPKDRFSAERLKGVDSTLKIQPAELGDSAVYLCASSLDSRAGGGEQFFGPGTRLTVL.

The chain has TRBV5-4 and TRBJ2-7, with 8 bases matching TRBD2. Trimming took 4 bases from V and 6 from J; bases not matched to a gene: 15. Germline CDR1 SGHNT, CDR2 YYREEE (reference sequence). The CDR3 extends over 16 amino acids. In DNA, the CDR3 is TGTGCCAGCAGCCCGGAGGCAGGACTAGCATCTCTCGAGCAGTACTTC. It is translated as CASSPEAGLASLEQYF.

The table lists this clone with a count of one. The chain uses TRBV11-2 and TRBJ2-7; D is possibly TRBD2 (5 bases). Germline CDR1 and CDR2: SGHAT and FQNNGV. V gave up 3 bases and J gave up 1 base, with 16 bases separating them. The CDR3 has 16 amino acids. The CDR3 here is CASSLSGTAKSYEQYF. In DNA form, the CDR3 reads TGTGCCAGCAGCTTGTCGGGAACAGCAAAATCCTACGAGCAGTACTTC.

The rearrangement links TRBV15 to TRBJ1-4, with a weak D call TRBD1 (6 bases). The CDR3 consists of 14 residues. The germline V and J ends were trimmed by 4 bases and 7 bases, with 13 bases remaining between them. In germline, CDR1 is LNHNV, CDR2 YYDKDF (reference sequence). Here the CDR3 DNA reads TGTGCCACCAGCAAACAGGGAGGAGGTGAAAAACTGTTTTTT. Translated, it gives CATSKQGGGEKLFF.

CDR3 bases: TGTGCCAGCAGACTGACTAGCACCCCCATCAAAAACATTCAGTACTTC. Protein product: CASRLTSTPIKNIQYF. The gene calls are TRBV9 and TRBJ2-4, with TRBD2 identical over 7 bases. The CDR3 is 16 residues long. Per the germline V gene, CDR1 is SGDLS and CDR2 is YYNGEE. V trimming: 5 bases; J trimming: 3 bases; junction bases outside the gene matches: 11.

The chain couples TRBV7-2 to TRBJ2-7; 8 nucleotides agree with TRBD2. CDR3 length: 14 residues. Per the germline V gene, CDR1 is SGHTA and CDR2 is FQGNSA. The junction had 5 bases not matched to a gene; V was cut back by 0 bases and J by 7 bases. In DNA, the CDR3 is TGTGCCAGCAGCTTAGCCAGCGGGAGTATAGAGCAGTACTTC. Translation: CASSLASGSIEQYF.

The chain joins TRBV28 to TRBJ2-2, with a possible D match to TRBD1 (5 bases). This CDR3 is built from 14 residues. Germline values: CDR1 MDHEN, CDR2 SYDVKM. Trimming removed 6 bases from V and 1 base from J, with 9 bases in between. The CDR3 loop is CASRIGQNTGELFF. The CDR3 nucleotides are TGTGCCAGCAGAATAGGACAGAACACCGGGGAGCTGTTTTTT.